This T cell receptor (beta chain) was obtained from a study of cytomegalovirus exposure and HLA in healthy donors (dated by TCRdb to between 2016 and 2019). With respect to the entire study: The approximately 710 repertoires of the first cohort and the 95 to 150 validation repertoires were produced on the same platform, according to a later analysis. To predict cytomegalovirus infection status, the study brought together high-throughput TCR immunosequencing, statistical association of individual TCRs with disease status, and machine learning. A separate validation cohort of roughly 120 different subjects was used in addition to the roughly 700-subject first cohort. The aim of the study was to test whether cataloging public T cell receptors could identify signatures of past pathogen exposure.

Notes on this clone: Its recognized antigen is unknown. No base-level quality is on record; no much larger clone is a single base apart.

General study outcomes and caveats: Most TCR sequences were seen in very few donors, while some public TCRs were found in many individuals. In both the original and validation cohorts, the classifier was reported to diagnose cytomegalovirus status with high specificity and sensitivity. A later analysis found that TCRs clustered in the first cohort also tended to co-occur in the 95 to 150 validation repertoires, with 94% of cluster scores above 0. A few of the identified cytomegalovirus-associated TCR beta chains were confirmed in vitro to be specific for cytomegalovirus antigens. A later analysis lacked HLA typing for the validation cohort, so it scored co-occurrence in that cohort across all 130 or so repertoires. A total of 150 or so TCR beta chains were listed by the study as associated with cytomegalovirus. It was suggested by the authors that the approach could potentially be generalized to other disease states and immunological phenotypes.

Separate from the approximately 700-subject first cohort, the validation cohort of 95 to 150 subjects was the group to which the donors belonged. Reading from cysteine to phenylalanine, the CDR3 counts 17 amino acids. The kept DNA is CDR3 alone, 51 bases in frame from the first base. Clipping removes 1 base from V and 4 bases from J, with 8 as the unmatched junction base count. For CDR1 and CDR2, the germline V gene lists LGHNA and YNFKEQ. Library method: the immunoSEQ multiplex PCR assay. The study's own analysis went as follows. A statistical classification framework was built for diagnosing cytomegalovirus status from the catalog of TCR beta chain sequences. TCRdb mirrors the immuneACCESS table, restricted to in-frame sequences. Some clones are absent from its copies; in checked studies, under half trace to an unresolved V gene, and the reason for the others is unknown. Clone size and V and J calls were adopted from that table, with D and trimming inferred from the DNA. This sample lists fewer than 120,000 clones; 85% to 90% were detected once. The ten largest clones take up over 1.3% of the sample.

Recombination joined TRBV4-2 with TRBJ2-1, with TRBD2 matching 9 junction bases. This receptor was taken from a woman in her 30s in good health and CMV-seropositive. Sequencing was done on a sample of PBMCs. The sequence in DNA is TGTGCCAGCAGCCAAGGGTCTAGCGGGACCTTTTACAATGAGCAGTTCTTC. Translated, it reads CASSQGSSGTFYNEQFF.